This T cell receptor beta chain was documented in a study of shared clonotypes between healthy human individuals. Trimming shortened V by 5 bases and J by 2 bases, and 3 bases separated the two germline ends. Germline CDR1 PRHDT, CDR2 FYEKMQ (reference sequence). The CDR3 length is 11 residues. Sequencing used immunoSEQ multiplex PCR; TCRdb keeps in-frame clones, though not all of them. The profile covers over 150,000 clones, with 65% to 70% appearing a single time and 8.5% to 12% taken by the ten largest. The origin of this receptor is a man aged 25 to 40 in good health. The sample taken for sequencing was memory CD4+ T cells sorted from blood. As to subset: CD45RA-negative fraction. The rearrangement uses TRBV13 and TRBJ1-1; D not resolved. CDR3 loop: CASSHNTEAFF. As DNA, the CDR3 is TGTGCCAGCAGCCATAACACTGAAGCTTTCTTT.